These 24 T cell receptor beta chains were all obtained from the same sample, sequenced in a study of T-cell reconstitution after alpha-beta-depleted transplantation in children. Using unique molecular identifiers, the investigators prepared the TCRbeta library. Each CDR3 protein is one row after TCRdb ran MiXCR on the PCR reads. This table has hundreds of thousands of distinct CDR3 sequences, approximately 24% appearing once. The sample here was PBMCs, mostly from graft donor cells, taken 360 days after TCRalphabeta/CD19-depleted stem cell transplant. These receptors were taken from a female patient aged 2 to 10 who had a stem cell transplant for congenital amegakaryocytic thrombocytopenia, so the T cells may come from the graft donor.

The chain has TRBV19 and TRBJ2-7, with D unclear. The germline V gene encodes CDR1 LNHDA and CDR2 SQIVND (reference sequence). V was clipped by 4 bases and J by 0 bases, with 10 bases between them. The CDR3 contains 14 residues. In DNA form, the CDR3 reads TGTGCCAGTAGTACGGCCTGGAGCTCCTACGAGCAGTACTTC. It yields the protein CASSTAWSSYEQYF.

This clonotype was seen a few times. This sequence joins TRBV5-1 and TRBJ1-5; D ambiguous. V lost 0 bases and J lost 6, with 7 bases in between. Germline-derived CDR1 and CDR2 are SGHRS and YFSETQ. This CDR3 is built from 13 residues. In nucleotides, the CDR3 is TGCGCCAGCAGCTTGGATTGGGCTCAGCCCCAGCATTTT. This gives the protein CASSLDWAQPQHF.

In its sample, this clonotype was seen once. This chain links TRBV5-1 with TRBJ1-1; D uncertain. The CDR3 is made up of 15 amino acids. V was clipped by 0 bases and J by 3 bases, with 12 bases between them. Looked up from germline, CDR1 is SGHRS and CDR2 is YFSETQ. In DNA, the CDR3 is TGCGCCAGCAGCTTGGCCGTAGGTATGGACACTGAAGCTTTCTTT. Amino acids: CASSLAVGMDTEAFF.

This clonotype was counted a few times. CDR3 bases: TGTGCCAGCAGCTCACTTACGGGACAGGATAATGAAAAACTGTTTTTT. It codes for CASSSLTGQDNEKLFF. The chain recombines TRBV5-5 with TRBJ1-4, with 8 positions matching TRBD1. The ends lost 3 bases at V and 4 bases at J; junction bases unmatched: 8. CDR1 and CDR2 (germline): SGHKS, YYEKEE (reference sequence). The CDR3 runs 16 residues.

This chain links TRBV4-2 with TRBJ1-1, with no clear D. Looked up from germline, CDR1 is LGHNA and CDR2 is YNFKEQ. Trimming stripped 4 bases from V and 3 bases from J, with 12 bases between. The CDR3 length is 14 residues. CDR3 residues: CASSREGRYTEAFF. The DNA of the CDR3 is TGTGCCAGCAGCCGGGAGGGCCGGTACACTGAAGCTTTCTTT.

This clonotype has a handful of counts. The V call is TRBV5-1, the J call TRBJ2-3, with D hard to call. This CDR3 region has 15 residues. The V gene's germline CDR1 is SGHRS and CDR2 YFSETQ. Trimming left V 0 bases short and J 5 bases short, with 13 bases between. The CDR3 is CASSLASGTGDTQYF. The CDR3 nucleotides are TGCGCCAGCAGCTTGGCCTCTGGAACGGGAGATACGCAGTATTTT.

The chain uses TRBV11-2 and TRBJ1-1, with 8 bases aligning to TRBD1. The CDR3 runs 15 residues. CDR1 is SGHAT and CDR2 is FQNNGV in the germline V gene. The trim removed 4 bases at V and 5 bases at J, leaving 9 bases unmatched. The CDR3 spells CASSSRRQGWTEAFF. CDR3 nucleotides: TGTGCCAGCAGCTCCCGTCGACAGGGGTGGACTGAAGCTTTCTTT.

V usage is TRBV28 and J usage is TRBJ2-3; D not resolved. V dropped 6 bases and J dropped 2 bases, with 12 bases sitting between them. The CDR3 is made up of 14 amino acids. Per the germline V gene, CDR1 is MDHEN and CDR2 is SYDVKM. The CDR3 DNA sequence: TGTGCCAGCAGGATGGCTACCAACACAGATACGCAGTATTTT. It yields the protein CASRMATNTDTQYF.

This clonotype occurred a few times. J is TRBJ2-5 and V is TRBV4-1; D is undetermined. Germline V gene sequence: CDR1 MGHRA, CDR2 YSYEKL. The CDR3 covers 13 residues. V lost 4 bases, J lost 2 bases, and 8 bases lay in between. CDR3 loop: CASSRKQQETQYF. CDR3 nucleotides: TGCGCCAGCAGCCGCAAACAACAAGAGACCCAGTACTTC.

This clonotype was detected a few times. The rearrangement links TRBV5-1 to TRBJ1-4, with TRBD1 matching 7 bases. Trimming cost V 3 bases and J 6 bases; bases outside gene matches: 11. The CDR3 consists of 16 residues. The germline CDR1 and CDR2 sequences are SGHRS and YFSETQ. The CDR3 region has the DNA TGCGCCAGCAGCTGGGCAATCCGGGACAGTCATGAAAAACTGTTTTTT. Its translation: CASSWAIRDSHEKLFF.

This clonotype was observed a few times. The V gene is TRBV10-3, the J gene TRBJ2-6; TRBD1 aligns across 8 bases. Germline CDR1 ENHRY, CDR2 SYGVKD. With 10 bases clipped from V and 0 bases from J, the junction kept 5 bases outside the gene matches. The CDR3 spans 15 residues. CDR3 amino acids: CATGQGDSGANVLTF. CDR3 in DNA: TGTGCCACCGGACAGGGAGACTCTGGGGCCAACGTCCTGACTTTC.

This clonotype appeared a few times. The V gene is TRBV20-1, the J gene TRBJ2-7; D is possibly TRBD1 or TRBD2 (5 bases each). The CDR3 runs to 16 residues. The germline CDR1 and CDR2 sequences are DFQATT and SNEGSKA (reference sequence). With 2 bases removed from V and 2 bases from J, the gap between germline ends came to 19 bases. The CDR3 is CSARSPGTRQTYEQYF. The CDR3 nucleotides are TGCAGTGCTAGATCGCCCGGGACGAGGCAGACCTACGAGCAGTACTTC.

The V gene is TRBV5-5, the J gene TRBJ2-7; D uncertain. The CDR3 loop spans 15 amino acids. The ends were cut back, 4 bases at V and 3 bases at J, with 17 bases in the middle. The germline CDR1 and CDR2 sequences are SGHKS and YYEKEE (reference sequence). CDR3: CASSPGPNVFYEQYF. Here the CDR3 DNA reads TGTGCCAGCAGCCCTGGGCCTAATGTCTTCTACGAGCAGTACTTC. The variable domain in full, completed from reference TRBV5-5 and TRBJ2-7, reads DAGVTQSPTHLIKTRGQQVTLRCSPISGHKSVSWYQQVLGQGPQFIFQYYEKEERGRGNFPDRFSARQFPNYSSELNVNALLLGDSALYLCASSPGPNVFYEQYFGPGTRLTVT.

This clonotype was seen more than once but under ten times. V is TRBV14 and J is TRBJ1-1; D not resolved. The CDR3 has 12 amino acids. Trimming stripped 1 base from V and 14 bases from J, with 14 bases between. Per the germline V gene, CDR1 is SGHDN and CDR2 is FVKESK. This chain's CDR3 is CASSQVLASPFF. In DNA, the CDR3 is TGTGCCAGCAGCCAAGTTTTGGCCTCCCCCTTCTTT.

This clonotype came up many times. The V and J genes are TRBV2 and TRBJ2-3; no definite D call. Germline CDR1 SNHLY, CDR2 FYNNEI. Trimming stripped 3 bases from V and 5 bases from J, with 6 bases between. This CDR3 contains 12 residues. DNA of the CDR3: TGTGCCAGCAGTGAGTGGGTAGATACGCAGTATTTT. Translation: CASSEWVDTQYF.

The chain employs TRBV5-4 and TRBJ2-7; TRBD1 matches at 9 bases. Germline CDR1 reads SGHNT; CDR2 reads YYREEE (reference sequence). The CDR3 has 15 amino acids. V shed 4 bases and J 11 bases; nucleotides not matched to a gene: 16. CDR3 nucleotides: TGTGCCAGCAGCAACCCGGGACAGGGCCCCAGGTTGGAGTACTTC. Translated, it gives CASSNPGQGPRLEYF.

This clonotype appeared a few times. The J gene is TRBJ2-7, the V gene TRBV4-1; the D is unclear. V dropped 2 bases and J dropped 0 bases, with 5 bases sitting between them. CDR1 is MGHRA, CDR2 YSYEKL, per germline. The CDR3 contains 13 residues. The CDR3: CASSQLDSYEQYF. Here the CDR3 DNA reads TGCGCCAGCAGCCAACTTGACTCCTACGAGCAGTACTTC.

The rearrangement joins TRBV29-1 to TRBJ1-1; 9 bases match TRBD1. The CDR3 sequence is 14 residues long. After removal of 8 bases from V and 2 bases from J, the junction contained 9 bases not matched to a gene. The germline CDR1 and CDR2 sequences are SQVTM and ANQGSEA. The CDR3 loop is CSSTQGASNTEAFF. Here the CDR3 DNA reads TGCAGCTCGACACAGGGGGCATCCAACACTGAAGCTTTCTTT.

There are a few counts of this clonotype. No conserved phenylalanine or tryptophan ends this CDR3, so it is likely a read error. The chain employs TRBV12-3 or TRBV12-4 and TRBJ2-1, with 9 bases matching TRBD2. Unmatched junction bases numbered 6, after V lost 2 bases and J lost 1 base. The length of the CDR3 is 17 residues. CDR3 DNA: TGTGCCAGCAGTTTACGGCTAGCGGGAATGTCCTACAATGAGCAGTTCTCC. It specifies CASSLRLAGMSYNEQFS.

Details on this clonotype: Given the absence of the conserved phenylalanine or tryptophan at the CDR3 end, a read error is likely. The chain recombines TRBV10-2 with TRBJ2-2; maybe TRBD2 (5 bases). In germline, CDR1 is WSHSY, CDR2 SAAADI. This CDR3 contains 14 residues. The V end was cut by 6 bases, the J end by 1 base, with 9 bases between. The CDR3 loop reads CASSGMRNTGELFY. The CDR3 bases are TGCGCCAGCAGCGGGATGAGGAACACCGGGGAGCTGTTTTAT.

V usage is TRBV29-1 and J usage is TRBJ2-5; either TRBD1 or TRBD2 may supply D (5 bases each). CDR3 length equals 14 residues. The V and J ends lost 3 bases and 2 bases respectively, with 13 bases between them. Germline assignment: CDR1 SQVTM and CDR2 ANQGSEA. The CDR3 reads CSVDGGWGQETQYF. CDR3 sequence (DNA): TGCAGCGTTGATGGGGGTTGGGGGCAAGAGACCCAGTACTTC.

This chain links TRBV7-3 with TRBJ2-7; TRBD1 matches 11 bases. Trimming took 5 bases from V and 3 from J; bases not matched to a gene: 6. The length of the CDR3 is 15 residues. Germline assignment: CDR1 SGHTA and CDR2 FQGTGA. CDR3 sequence: CASSQTGTGGYEQYF. The CDR3 coding sequence is TGTGCCAGCAGCCAGACCGGGACAGGGGGCTACGAGCAGTACTTC.

This clonotype was detected a few times. The genes are TRBV29-1 and TRBJ2-2; 8 bases fit TRBD1. Germline V gene sequence: CDR1 SQVTM, CDR2 ANQGSEA. The CDR3 loop spans 13 amino acids. J gave up 2 bases and V 7 bases, and 3 bases lay outside the gene matches. The CDR3 loop is CSAGQVNTGELFF. In DNA, the CDR3 is TGCAGCGCGGGACAGGTTAACACCGGGGAGCTGTTTTTT.

This clonotype showed up just a few times. The chain uses TRBV28 and TRBJ2-5; D is unclear. V lost 5 bases, J lost 5 bases, and 15 bases lay in between. The germline V gene has CDR1 MDHEN and CDR2 SYDVKM. The CDR3 is 14 residues long. The CDR3 loop is CASSPEVVGETQYF. In DNA, the CDR3 is TGTGCCAGCAGTCCCGAGGTTGTTGGGGAGACCCAGTACTTC. Full variable domain (rest looked up from reference TRBV28 and TRBJ2-5): DVKVTQSSRYLVKRTGEKVFLECVQDMDHENMFWYRQDPGLGLRLIYFSYDVKMKEKGDIPEGYSVSREKKERFSLILESASTNQTSMYLCASSPEVVGETQYFGPGTRLLVL.